The 4 T cell receptor beta chains listed next were all sequenced from one sample in a study of Graves' ophthalmopathy and Graves' hyperthyroidism. From RNA, the CDR3 regions of TCR beta chains were amplified and sequenced. Second-round multiplex PCR came after first-round RT-PCR with HTBI primers. TCRdb fed the multiplex PCR reads into MiXCR, producing one record per CDR3 protein. The sample lists about 620,000 distinct CDR3 sequences; 22% were seen once. Input material: peripheral blood. The source of these receptors is a woman aged 18-35 years with stable Graves' hyperthyroidism. Some clones in this sample may be carry-over from other donors' samples.

This clonotype has ten or more counts. The chain combines TRBV6-2 or TRBV6-3 with TRBJ2-5; possibly TRBD2 for D (6 bases). Germline loops: CDR1 MNHEY, CDR2 SVGEGT. V lost 10 bases to trimming and J lost 2 bases, with 17 bases between them. CDR3 size: 14 residues. The CDR3 DNA reads TGTGCCACCTCGATATCGGGGGTGCAAGAGACCCAGTACTTC. Translation: CATSISGVQETQYF.

This clonotype was observed a handful of times. A single base separates this from a much larger clone, so it may be a read error. J is TRBJ2-5 and V is TRBV20-1; D might be TRBD1 (6 bases). The CDR3 consists of 12 residues. Per the germline V gene, CDR1 is DFQATT and CDR2 is SNEGSKA (reference sequence). The CDR3 loop reads CSASSGEETRYF. DNA of the CDR3: TGCAGTGCTAGCTCAGGGGAAGAGACCCGGTACTTC.

This clonotype was seen a single time. This rearrangement joins TRBV28 to TRBJ2-4, with TRBD2 matching 14 bases. The CDR3 consists of 20 residues. Germline loops: CDR1 MDHEN, CDR2 SYDVKM. After removal of 6 bases from V and 3 bases from J, the junction contained 16 bases not matched to a gene. CDR3 region: CASSPGWTSGRITYKNIQYF. DNA of the CDR3: TGTGCCAGCAGCCCGGGTTGGACTAGCGGGAGGATTACTTACAAAAACATTCAGTACTTC.

This clonotype was picked up a small number of times. The chain couples TRBV4-2 to TRBJ2-3; D may be TRBD2 (5 bases). Germline loops: CDR1 LGHNA, CDR2 YNFKEQ. The CDR3 covers 16 residues. The V end lost 4 bases, the J end lost 5 bases, and 19 bases lay between the germline ends. CDR3 sequence reads: CASSPLEGLTGDTQYF. The CDR3 DNA reads TGTGCCAGCAGCCCCCTCGAGGGCCTCACCGGAGATACGCAGTATTTT.